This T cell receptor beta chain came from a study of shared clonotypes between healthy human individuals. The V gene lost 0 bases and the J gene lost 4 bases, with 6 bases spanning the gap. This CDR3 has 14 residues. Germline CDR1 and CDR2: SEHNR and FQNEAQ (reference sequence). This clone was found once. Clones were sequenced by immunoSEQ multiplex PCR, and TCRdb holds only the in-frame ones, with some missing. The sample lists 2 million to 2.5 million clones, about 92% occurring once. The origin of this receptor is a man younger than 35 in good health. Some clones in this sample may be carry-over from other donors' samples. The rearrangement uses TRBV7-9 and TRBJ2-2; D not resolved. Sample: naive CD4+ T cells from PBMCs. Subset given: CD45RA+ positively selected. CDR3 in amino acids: CASSLATPTGELFF. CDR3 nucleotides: TGTGCCAGCAGCTTAGCCACCCCCACCGGGGAGCTGTTTTTT.